This TCR beta chain was recorded in a study of OX40 agonist ivuxolimab in advanced cancers. On the study more broadly: Patients received ivuxolimab, an agonistic anti-OX40 (CD134) antibody. Study-wide points: The investigators did not determine what antigen specificity the expanded peripheral T cells had.

Data came from immunoSEQ multiplex PCR; TCRdb stores just in-frame clones and leaves some out. The sample lists 45,000 to 50,000 clones; around 89% were seen once. Systemic immunosuppression or a history of autoimmune disease excluded patients. Worth noting for this clone: Its antigen is undetermined.

The CDR3 sequence is 19 residues long. Trimming at V came to 1 base and at J to 2 bases, leaving 13 bases not matched to a gene. Germline V CDR1 and CDR2: SGDLS, YYNGEE. Sequences were derived from CD4+ or CD8+ T cells sorted from blood, sampled in a trial of the OX40 agonist ivuxolimab. The chain links TRBV9 to TRBJ2-1, with 9 bases fitting TRBD1. The sequence derives from an adult with an advanced solid tumor such as melanoma, head and neck, liver or kidney cancer. CDR3 nucleotides: TGTGCCAGCAGCGTAACAGGACAGGGGTCTTTCGGCCCCTACAATGAGCAGTTCTTC. It is translated as CASSVTGQGSFGPYNEQFF. The full variable domain, its missing parts supplied by reference TRBV9 and TRBJ2-1, is DSGVTQTPKHLITATGQRVTLRCSPRSGDLSVYWYQQSLDQGLQFLIQYYNGEERAKGNILERFSAQQFPDLHSELNLSSLELGDSALYFCASSVTGQGSFGPYNEQFFGPGTRLTVL.